A single sample gave rise to the 16 T cell receptor beta chains below, sequenced in a study of cytomegalovirus exposure and HLA in healthy donors. The study ran its PCR with 60 Vbeta and 13 Jbeta primers. Data came from immunoSEQ multiplex PCR; TCRdb stores just in-frame clones and leaves some out. Of about 120,000 clones in the sample, 74% were seen once. Sequences were obtained from PBMCs. Receptors originate from a human donor in good health.

The chain joins TRBV6-5 to TRBJ1-1; the D gene is possibly TRBD1 (6 bases). Germline assignment: CDR1 MNHEY and CDR2 SVGAGI. The CDR3 is 15 residues long. V was cut by 2 bases and J by 0 bases, with 10 bases left in between. CDR3 DNA: TGTGCCAGCAGTTACGAAACAGGGCTGAACACTGAAGCTTTCTTT. Protein sequence: CASSYETGLNTEAFF.

CDR3: CASSPGTETQYF. In DNA form, the CDR3 reads TGCGCCAGCAGCCCAGGTACAGAGACCCAGTACTTC. This sequence joins TRBV5-1 and TRBJ2-5, with no clear D. Germline V gives CDR1 SGHRS, CDR2 YFSETQ. This CDR3 has 12 amino acids. The germline V and J ends were trimmed by 4 bases and 4 bases, with 8 bases remaining between them.

V and J are TRBV7-2 and TRBJ1-2; D is uncertain. Germline loops: CDR1 SGHTA, CDR2 FQGNSA. The V end lost 3 bases, the J end lost 7 bases, and 21 bases lay between the germline ends. This CDR3 contains 16 residues. The CDR3 sequence is CASSLGIRGESGGYTF. The CDR3 nucleotides are TGTGCCAGCAGCTTGGGGATACGCGGGGAATCAGGTGGCTACACCTTC.

The CDR3, as DNA: TGTGCCAGCAGATTGGGCTTGGGGGCCCTCACGCTCCAAGAGACCCAGTACTTC. It yields the protein CASRLGLGALTLQETQYF. J is TRBJ2-5 and V is TRBV2; TRBD1 might be the D (6 bases). V lost 6 bases, J lost 1 base, and 24 bases lay in between. In germline, CDR1 is SNHLY, CDR2 FYNNEI. The CDR3 runs 18 residues.

The J gene is TRBJ2-7, the V gene TRBV6-5; D might be TRBD2 (7 bases). The germline V and J ends were trimmed by 2 bases and 5 bases, with 16 bases remaining between them. This CDR3 spans 15 amino acids. Germline CDR1 and CDR2: MNHEY and SVGAGI. CDR3: CASSYGGGRKDEQYF. DNA of the CDR3: TGTGCCAGCAGTTACGGGGGCGGGAGAAAGGACGAGCAGTACTTC.

This chain uses TRBV13 with TRBJ2-5; 9 bases agree with TRBD1. The CDR3 sequence is 15 residues long. Germline assignment: CDR1 PRHDT and CDR2 FYEKMQ (reference sequence). With V trimmed by 8 bases and J by 2 bases, 9 bases remained unmatched. The CDR3 bases are TGTGCCAGCGGCCTGGGACAGGGAGGTCAAGAGACCCAGTACTTC. Amino acids: CASGLGQGGQETQYF.

J is TRBJ2-6 and V is TRBV7-2; D is unresolved. The germline gives CDR1 SGHTA, CDR2 FQGNSA. CDR3 length: 15 amino acids. The germline V and J ends were trimmed by 1 base and 2 bases, with 6 bases remaining between them. In DNA, the CDR3 is TGTGCCAGCAGCTTAGTGGTAGCTGGGGCCAACGTCCTGACTTTC. Translating it yields CASSLVVAGANVLTF.

The chain couples TRBV11-2 to TRBJ2-2, with D perhaps matching TRBD2 (6 bases). The V gene's germline CDR1 is SGHAT and CDR2 FQNNGV. CDR3 length: 16 residues. The V gene lost 3 bases and the J gene lost 4 bases, with 15 bases spanning the gap. CDR3 protein: CASSFRRASSTGELFF. DNA for the CDR3: TGTGCCAGCAGCTTTAGGAGGGCTAGCAGCACCGGGGAGCTGTTTTTT.

The table lists this clone with a few counts. The chain combines TRBV27 with TRBJ2-5, with 10 bases that match TRBD2. CDR1 MNHEY and CDR2 SMNVEV come from the germline V gene (reference sequence). Unmatched junction bases numbered 6, after V lost 5 bases and J lost 3 bases. The CDR3 totals 15 residues. The CDR3: CASSNPGTSEETQYF. The CDR3 DNA reads as TGTGCCAGCAGTAACCCGGGGACTAGCGAAGAGACCCAGTACTTC.

This chain links TRBV6-1 with TRBJ2-7; D perhaps matches TRBD2 (5 bases). Germline V gives CDR1 MNHNS, CDR2 SASEGT. V was cut by 11 bases and J by 3 bases, with 17 bases left in between. This CDR3 has 13 amino acids. The CDR3 DNA follows: TGTGCCTCGATGAGGGCAGCTTACTACGAGCAGTACTTC. It is translated as CASMRAAYYEQYF.

J is TRBJ1-2 and V is TRBV4-2; 8 bases align to TRBD1. CDR1 LGHNA and CDR2 YNFKEQ come from the germline V gene. V lost 3 bases and J lost 7; bases outside the gene matches: 13. The CDR3 runs to 16 residues. DNA of the CDR3: TGTGCCAGCAGCCATCGCCCGGCCAGGGGGCTAGGTGGCTACACCTTC. Translated, it gives CASSHRPARGLGGYTF.

The chain uses TRBV4-1 and TRBJ1-5; D perhaps matches TRBD1 (6 bases). Germline CDR1 is MGHRA and CDR2 is YSYEKL. There are 17 residues in the CDR3. Deletions cut 0 bases from V and 0 bases from J, with 12 bases between. Here the CDR3 reads CASSQEGGGYSNQPQHF. CDR3 sequence (DNA): TGCGCCAGCAGCCAAGAAGGGGGGGGTTATAGCAATCAGCCCCAGCATTTT.

CDR3 nucleotide sequence: TGTGCCAGCAGCGAAGGGACTAGCGGGACTGATACGCAGTATTTT. Protein product: CASSEGTSGTDTQYF. This chain uses TRBV14 with TRBJ2-3; 13 positions agree with TRBD2. The CDR3 consists of 15 residues. V lost 5 bases and J lost 6; bases outside the gene matches: 5. CDR1 and CDR2 (germline): SGHDN, FVKESK.

Worth noting for this clone: The junction departs from the called germline gene at one end, perhaps through a read error. The chain joins TRBV5-1 to TRBJ1-2; D perhaps matches TRBD1 (6 bases). CDR3 length equals 13 residues. Germline CDR1 is SGHRS and CDR2 is YFSETQ. The DNA for the CDR3 is TGCGCCAGCAGGTTGGACAGTAACTATGGCTACACCTTC. Its translation: CASRLDSNYGYTF.

This chain joins TRBV2 and TRBJ1-6; TRBD1 matches 7 bases. This CDR3 is 14 amino acids long. V dropped 8 bases and J dropped 10; count of bases not matched to a gene: 11. CDR1 is SNHLY, CDR2 FYNNEI, per germline. In nucleotides, the CDR3 is TGTGCCAGCCAATCGACAGGGCGGGAATCACCCCTCCACTTT. This encodes CASQSTGRESPLHF.

The chain has TRBV13 and TRBJ2-7; D possibly corresponds to TRBD2 (7 bases). There are 14 residues in the CDR3. Per germline, CDR1 PRHDT and CDR2 FYEKMQ (reference sequence). V lost 4 bases, J lost 3 bases, and 13 bases lay in between. Here the CDR3 DNA reads TGTGCCAGCAGCTCGGGGGGCTCGCTCTACGAGCAGTACTTC. It specifies CASSSGGSLYEQYF.